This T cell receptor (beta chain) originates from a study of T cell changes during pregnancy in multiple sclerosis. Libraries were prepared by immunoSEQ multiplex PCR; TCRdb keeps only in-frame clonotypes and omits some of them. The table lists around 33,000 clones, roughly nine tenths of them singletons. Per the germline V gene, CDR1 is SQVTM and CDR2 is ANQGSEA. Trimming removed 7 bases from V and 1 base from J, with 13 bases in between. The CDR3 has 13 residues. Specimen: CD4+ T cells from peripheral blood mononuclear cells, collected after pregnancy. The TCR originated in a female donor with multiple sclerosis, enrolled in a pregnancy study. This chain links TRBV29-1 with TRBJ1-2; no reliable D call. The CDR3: CSAVIGDNYGYTF. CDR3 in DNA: TGCAGCGCCGTAATCGGGGATAACTATGGCTACACCTTC.